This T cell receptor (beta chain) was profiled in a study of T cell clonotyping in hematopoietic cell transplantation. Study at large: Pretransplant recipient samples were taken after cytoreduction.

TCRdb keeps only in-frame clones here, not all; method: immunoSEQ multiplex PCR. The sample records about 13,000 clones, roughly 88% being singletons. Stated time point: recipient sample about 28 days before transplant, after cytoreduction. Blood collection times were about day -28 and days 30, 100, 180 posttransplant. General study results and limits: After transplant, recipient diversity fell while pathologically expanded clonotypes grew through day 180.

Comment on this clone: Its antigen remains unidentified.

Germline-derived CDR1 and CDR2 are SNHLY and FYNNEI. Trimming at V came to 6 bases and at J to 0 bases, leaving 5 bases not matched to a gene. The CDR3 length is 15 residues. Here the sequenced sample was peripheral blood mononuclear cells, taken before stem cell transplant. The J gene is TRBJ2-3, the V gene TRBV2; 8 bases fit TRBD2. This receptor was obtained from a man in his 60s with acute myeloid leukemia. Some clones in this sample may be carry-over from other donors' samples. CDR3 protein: CASRVLAASTDTQYF. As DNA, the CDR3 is TGTGCCAGCAGAGTACTAGCGGCTAGCACAGATACGCAGTATTTT.